The 2 T cell receptor beta chains below were found in one sample sequenced in a study of cytomegalovirus exposure and HLA in healthy donors. Amplification used 60 Vbeta primers and 13 Jbeta primers. TCRdb's copy holds only in-frame clones and misses some; the assay was immunoSEQ multiplex PCR. The sample holds about 130,000 clones, around 63% seen once. Sample: PBMCs. The source of these receptors is a human donor in good health.

The J gene is TRBJ2-2, the V gene TRBV5-8; D uncertain. This CDR3 is built from 16 residues. Germline CDR1 reads SGHTS; CDR2 reads YDEGEE. V lost 0 bases, J lost 0 bases, and 9 bases lay in between. For the CDR3, the DNA is TGTGCCAGCAGCTTGGGAGTTACTACGAACACCGGGGAGCTGTTTTTT. Protein product: CASSLGVTTNTGELFF.

The chain has TRBV9 and TRBJ2-3; 9 nucleotides match TRBD2. J lost 2 bases, V lost 4 bases, and 8 bases had no gene match. Per the germline V gene, CDR1 is SGDLS and CDR2 is YYNGEE. The CDR3 loop spans 16 amino acids. The CDR3 sequence is CASSPRTSALTDTQYF. The CDR3 DNA reads TGTGCCAGCAGCCCACGGACTAGCGCCCTCACAGATACGCAGTATTTT.